Listed here is a single TCR beta chain. The CDR3 loop spans 13 amino acids. V lost 4 bases to trimming and J lost 9 bases, with 15 bases between them. Germline lookup yields CDR1 SQVTM and CDR2 ANQGSEA. TCRdb keeps only in-frame clones here, not all; method: immunoSEQ multiplex PCR. The data show around 250,000 clones, with over 75% seen just once and about 14% held by the top ten. These data come from a study of control samples from healthy donors and cancer patients. The clonotype originates from a woman between 55 and 75 years old with lung cancer. The specimen sequenced was PBMCs. This chain connects TRBV29-1 to TRBJ2-2, with D possibly matching TRBD1 (5 bases). The CDR3 DNA follows: TGCAGCGTTGGGGGTTCGGTGGGGCGGGAGCTGTTTTTT. Translated, it gives CSVGGSVGRELFF.